This is a list of T cell receptor beta chains from one sample in a study of T cells after yellow fever vaccination. MiXCR, run by TCRdb on the 5' RACE reads, gives a single entry per CDR3 protein. The table has tens of thousands of distinct CDR3 sequences, about 3.2% seen once. Sequencing was performed on PBMCs, either bulk or a sorted T-cell subset (CD4+, CD8+, memory, or dextramer-sorted; not recorded which), taken around 45 days after the first yellow fever vaccination. These receptors all come from a man younger than 35 who received the YFV17D yellow fever vaccine. Each CDR3 is given with its conserved first and last residue. A D gene is named only where the DNA matches it firmly. Size is omitted from some rows. Given values are once, few, many or a class for expanded clones.

TRBV15	TRBJ2-1	TRBD2	many	CATVPSGGYNEQFF	TGTGCCACCGTCCCCAGCGGGGGGTACAATGAGCAGTTCTTC
TRBV25-1	TRBJ1-1	-	many	CASSGHLDSRAFF	TGTGCCAGCAGTGGCCACCTGGACAGTCGAGCTTTCTTT
TRBV6-2/TRBV6-3	TRBJ1-3	TRBD1	many	CASSRDSYSGNTIYF	TGTGCCAGCAGTCGGGACAGTTACTCTGGAAACACCATATATTTT
TRBV6-4	TRBJ1-2	-	many	CASRQTTLRGGGGYTF	TGTGCCAGCCGCCAAACTACCCTTCGGGGGGGCGGCGGCTACACCTTC
TRBV3-1	TRBJ2-7	TRBD2	many	CASRRTSGGEQYF	TGTGCCAGCAGACGGACTAGCGGGGGCGAGCAGTACTTC
TRBV5-1	TRBJ2-7	-	medium-sized	CASSLRDNYEQYF	TGCGCCAGCAGCTTGAGGGACAACTACGAGCAGTACTTC
TRBV6-5	TRBJ1-2	-	many	CASSYSGGHGYTF	TGTGCCAGCAGTTACTCAGGGGGTCATGGCTACACCTTC
TRBV19	TRBJ2-3	TRBD2	few	CASSPGTSGSDTQYF	TGTGCCAGTAGTCCCGGGACTAGCGGATCAGATACGCAGTATTTT
TRBV4-3	TRBJ1-3	TRBD1	many	CASSQGFRDRGISGNTIYF	TGCGCCAGCAGCCAAGGGTTCCGGGACAGGGGGATCTCTGGAAACACCATATATTTT
TRBV19	TRBJ2-1	-	many	CASSLGSLNTYNEQFF	TGTGCCAGTAGTCTGGGGTCTCTAAATACCTACAATGAGCAGTTCTTC
TRBV19	TRBJ1-6	TRBD1	many	CASTPDGTDSPLHF	TGTGCCAGTACCCCCGATGGGACAGACTCACCCCTCCACTTT
TRBV5-6	TRBJ1-5	TRBD1	many	CASSTLGQGDQPQHF	TGTGCCAGCAGCACCCTTGGACAGGGAGATCAGCCCCAGCATTTT
TRBV28	TRBJ1-2	-	many	CASRSGSSGFHYGYTF	TGTGCCAGCAGGTCAGGGTCGTCAGGGTTTCACTATGGCTACACCTTC
TRBV18	TRBJ2-1	-	medium-sized	CASSLRGEQFF	TGTGCCAGCTCATTACGGGGAGAGCAGTTCTTC
TRBV5-1	TRBJ2-2	-	medium-sized	CASRFRGELFF	TGCGCCAGCAGATTCCGAGGGGAGCTGTTTTTT
TRBV3-1	TRBJ2-2	-	many	CASSQHGNTGELFF	TGTGCCAGCAGCCAACATGGGAACACCGGGGAGCTGTTTTTT
TRBV7-2	TRBJ2-1	TRBD2	many	CASQTVSGAYNEQFF	TGTGCCAGCCAAACCGTAAGCGGGGCATACAATGAGCAGTTCTTC
TRBV7-2	TRBJ2-7	-	many	CASSLRYEQYF	TGTGCCAGCAGCTTACGATACGAGCAGTACTTC
TRBV7-9	TRBJ2-7	TRBD2	medium-sized	CASSAPAGVGEQYF	TGTGCCAGCAGCGCCCCAGCGGGGGTCGGCGAGCAGTACTTC
TRBV27	TRBJ1-2	-	many	CATTDTGRGYTF	TGTGCCACCACCGACACGGGAAGGGGCTACACCTTC
TRBV4-1	TRBJ1-5	-	many	CASSQDHRTYHNQPQHF	TGCGCCAGCAGCCAAGATCACAGGACTTACCATAATCAGCCCCAGCATTTT
TRBV15	TRBJ2-5	-	many	CATSRDRRPQETQYF	TGTGCCACCAGCAGAGATCGGCGGCCCCAAGAGACCCAGTACTTC
TRBV5-1	TRBJ1-1	-	many	CASSLGRALYTEAFF	TGCGCCAGCAGCTTGGGACGGGCCCTCTACACTGAAGCTTTCTTT
TRBV6-2/TRBV6-3	TRBJ2-1	TRBD2	few	CAIRTSYNEQFF	TGTGCCATCAGGACTAGCTACAATGAGCAGTTCTTC
TRBV7-6	TRBJ2-6	TRBD2	-	CASSPRGGAGANVLTF	TGTGCCAGCAGCCCCCGGGGGGGGGCTGGGGCCAACGTCCTGACTTTC
TRBV7-2	TRBJ2-2	TRBD2	many	CASSPSGSGGATGELFF	TGTGCCAGCAGCCCCTCGGGTAGCGGGGGGGCCACCGGGGAGCTGTTTTTT
TRBV6-6	TRBJ2-7	TRBD1	many	CASSFFAGQGVEQYF	TGTGCCAGCAGTTTCTTCGCGGGACAGGGGGTCGAGCAGTACTTC
TRBV6-5	TRBJ2-5	-	many	CASSYSYTGAETQYF	TGTGCCAGCAGTTACTCGTACACCGGTGCAGAGACCCAGTACTTC
TRBV6-5	TRBJ2-7	TRBD2	many	CASIRAGGYEQYF	TGTGCCAGCATTCGGGCGGGGGGCTACGAGCAGTACTTC
TRBV10-3	TRBJ1-3	-	many	CAISDPTSSGNTIYF	TGTGCCATCAGTGACCCGACGAGCTCTGGAAACACCATATATTTT
TRBV10-1	TRBJ1-6	-	few	CASSESRVSSPLHF	TGCGCCAGCAGTGAGAGTCGGGTATCGTCACCCCTCCACTTT
TRBV5-4	TRBJ2-2	-	many	CASSSRTNTGELFF	TGTGCCAGCAGCTCCAGAACGAACACCGGGGAGCTGTTTTTT
TRBV7-2	TRBJ2-3	TRBD1	many	CASSPGGGQGWDTQYF	TGTGCCAGCAGCCCCGGGGGGGGACAGGGGTGGGATACGCAGTATTTT
TRBV7-2	TRBJ1-1	-	many	CASSLRPTEAFF	TGTGCCAGCAGCTTAAGACCCACTGAAGCTTTCTTT
TRBV18	TRBJ1-2	-	many	CASSPQENYGYTF	TGTGCCAGCTCACCCCAGGAAAACTATGGCTACACCTTC
TRBV4-2	TRBJ2-1	TRBD1	many	CASRQGALNEQFF	TGTGCCAGCAGACAGGGGGCTCTCAATGAGCAGTTCTTC
TRBV5-1	TRBJ1-2	-	many	CASSPAPGEGGYTF	TGCGCCAGCAGCCCGGCCCCAGGGGAGGGTGGCTACACCTTC
TRBV20-1	TRBJ2-7	-	many	CSASTLAGHEQYF	TGCAGTGCTAGTACACTAGCTGGCCACGAGCAGTACTTC
TRBV4-1	TRBJ2-3	-	many	CASSQDTGRGTDTQYF	TGCGCCAGCAGCCAAGATACAGGGAGGGGTACAGATACGCAGTATTTT
TRBV20-1	TRBJ1-5	-	few	CSARGDSNQPQHF	TGCAGTGCTAGGGGGGATAGCAATCAGCCCCAGCATTTT
TRBV19	TRBJ2-2	-	many	CASSQRSRGLGTGELFF	TGTGCCAGTAGCCAGCGATCCCGGGGGCTGGGCACCGGGGAGCTGTTTTTT
TRBV29-1	TRBJ2-1	TRBD1	many	CSVEAIIGQGSYNEQFF	TGCAGCGTTGAAGCTATAATTGGACAGGGATCCTACAATGAGCAGTTCTTC
TRBV11-2	TRBJ2-5	TRBD2	many	CASTTTSGTETQYF	TGTGCCAGCACCACAACTAGCGGAACAGAGACCCAGTACTTC
TRBV7-2	TRBJ1-1	-	many	CASSRSRGASLAEAFF	TGTGCCAGCAGCCGCTCCCGGGGGGCTTCTTTGGCTGAAGCTTTCTTT
TRBV5-5	TRBJ2-7	TRBD1	many	CASSLAGTGNSYEQYF	TGTGCCAGCAGCTTGGCCGGGACAGGGAACTCCTACGAGCAGTACTTC
TRBV20-1	TRBJ2-7	TRBD1	many	CSAVNRDSSYEQYF	TGCAGTGCAGTTAACCGGGACAGCTCCTACGAGCAGTACTTC
TRBV6-1	TRBJ2-1	-	many	CASSASGGLNEQFF	TGTGCCAGCAGCGCCTCCGGGGGTCTTAATGAGCAGTTCTTC
TRBV7-2	TRBJ2-2	-	many	CASPPSTGELFF	TGTGCCAGTCCCCCTAGCACCGGGGAGCTGTTTTTT
TRBV20-1	TRBJ1-1	-	many	CSVPGVFMNTEAFF	TGCAGTGTCCCAGGGGTCTTCATGAACACTGAAGCTTTCTTT
TRBV4-3	TRBJ1-2	-	many	CASSQDRVGENYGYTF	TGCGCCAGCAGCCAAGATAGGGTGGGGGAAAACTATGGCTACACCTTC
TRBV20-1	TRBJ2-5	-	many	CSARESFREPRGETQYF	TGCAGTGCTAGAGAATCCTTTCGGGAGCCCCGGGGGGAGACCCAGTACTTC
TRBV13	TRBJ1-2	-	many	CASSLYRKGLHTPIYGYTF	TGTGCCAGCAGCTTATACCGCAAGGGGCTCCACACCCCGATCTATGGCTACACCTTC
TRBV3-1	TRBJ2-5	-	many	CASSQVLWSGETQYF	TGTGCCAGCAGCCAAGTCCTCTGGAGCGGGGAGACCCAGTACTTC
TRBV9	TRBJ2-7	TRBD1	many	CASSVLGQGTYEQYF	TGTGCCAGCAGCGTCCTGGGACAGGGCACCTACGAGCAGTACTTC
TRBV12-5	TRBJ1-2	-	-	CVCGLVPPGGYTF	TGTGTCTGTGGTTTGGTCCCCCCGGGTGGCTACACCTTC
TRBV6-1	TRBJ2-5	-	many	CASSEMHQETQYF	TGTGCCAGCAGTGAGATGCACCAAGAGACCCAGTACTTC
TRBV18	TRBJ1-1	-	many	CASSPPVGRGNTEAFF	TGTGCCAGCTCACCACCGGTGGGGCGGGGAAACACTGAAGCTTTCTTT
TRBV30	TRBJ2-5	-	many	CAWNPGSSETQYF	TGTGCCTGGAATCCCGGGAGCAGCGAGACCCAGTACTTC
TRBV18	TRBJ1-5	-	many	CASSPLLNQPQHF	TGTGCCAGCTCACCACTTTTGAATCAGCCCCAGCATTTT